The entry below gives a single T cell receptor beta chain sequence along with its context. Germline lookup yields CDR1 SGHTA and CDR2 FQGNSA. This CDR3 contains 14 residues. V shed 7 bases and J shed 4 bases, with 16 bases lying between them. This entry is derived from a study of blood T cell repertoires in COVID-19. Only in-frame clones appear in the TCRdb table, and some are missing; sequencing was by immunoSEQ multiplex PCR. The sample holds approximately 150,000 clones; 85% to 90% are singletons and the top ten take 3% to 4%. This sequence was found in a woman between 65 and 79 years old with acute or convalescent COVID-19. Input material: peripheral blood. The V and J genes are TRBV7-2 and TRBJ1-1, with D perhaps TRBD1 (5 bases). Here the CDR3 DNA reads TGTGCCAGCACCCCCCCAGGGCCGGGCACTGAAGCTTTCTTT. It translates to CASTPPGPGTEAFF. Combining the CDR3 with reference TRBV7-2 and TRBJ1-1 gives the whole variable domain GAGVSQSPSNKVTEKGKDVELRCDPISGHTALYWYRQSLGQGLEFLIYFQGNSAPDKSGLPSDRFSAERTGGSVSTLTIQRTQQEDSAVYLCASTPPGPGTEAFFGQGTRLTVV.